Listed below are T cell receptor beta chains from one sample, sequenced in a study of blood T cell repertoires in COVID-19. Measured with immunoSEQ multiplex PCR; TCRdb has only the in-frame clones, and not every one. Among around 200,000 clones listed, 86% were seen once. Material: PBMCs or T cells enriched from blood (not recorded which). These TCRs come from a woman aged 25-40 years who had been exposed to COVID-19. The CDR3 runs from the conserved cysteine through the conserved F or W. The D gene is left open where the match is weak. Rows may omit the clone size; those that give it use once, few, many or a size class.

D gene	J gene	clone size	V gene	CDR3 protein	CDR3 DNA
-	TRBJ1-1	-	TRBV19	CASSIVNTPGTEAFF	TGTGCCAGTAGTATAGTTAATACCCCGGGGACTGAAGCTTTCTTT
-	TRBJ1-5	once	TRBV12-5	CASGQNGDNQPQHF	TGTGCTAGTGGCCAAAACGGGGACAATCAGCCCCAGCATTTT
TRBD2	TRBJ2-6	-	TRBV12-5	CASGLVLRELTGANVLTF	TGTGCTAGTGGTTTGGTATTGCGGGAGTTGACTGGGGCCAACGTCCTGACTTTC
-	TRBJ2-7	-	TRBV5-1	CASSFDRAYEQYF	TGCGCCAGCAGCTTCGACAGAGCCTACGAGCAGTACTTC
-	TRBJ2-3	-	TRBV5-1	CASRNRGLTDTQYF	TGCGCCAGCAGAAACAGAGGACTCACAGATACGCAGTATTTT
-	TRBJ2-6	once	TRBV7-3	CASSPGVYGANVLTF	TGTGCCAGCAGCCCAGGGGTCTACGGAGCCAACGTCCTGACTTTC
-	TRBJ1-1	few	TRBV6-5	CASSYSRLQNTEAFF	TGTGCCAGCAGTTACTCGAGGCTACAGAACACTGAAGCTTTCTTT
-	TRBJ1-2	-	TRBV19	CASSPSVEAVYGYTF	TGTGCCAGTTCCCCCTCGGTCGAGGCGGTCTATGGCTACACCTTC
TRBD1	TRBJ1-6	-	TRBV5-1	CASTWDRANNSPLHF	TGCGCCAGCACCTGGGACAGGGCCAATAATTCACCCCTCCACTTT
-	TRBJ2-7	-	TRBV19	CASSIQGRGNEQYF	TGTGCCAGTAGTATCCAGGGGCGCGGCAACGAGCAGTACTTC
TRBD2	TRBJ2-1	-	TRBV11-2	CASSLGGLAGGPWGEQFF	TGTGCCAGCAGCTTAGGAGGCCTAGCGGGGGGCCCCTGGGGCGAGCAGTTCTTC
TRBD2	TRBJ2-3	few	TRBV7-9	CASSYTSGGTDTQYF	TGTGCCAGCAGCTACACTAGCGGGGGCACAGATACGCAGTATTTT
-	TRBJ1-3	once	TRBV5-1	CASSLETVDAGNTIYF	TGCGCCAGCAGCTTGGAGACAGTTGATGCTGGAAACACCATATATTTT
-	TRBJ2-1	-	TRBV12-2	CASRPPAAYLGEQFF	TGTGCAAGTCGCCCCCCCGCGGCGTATCTAGGAGAGCAGTTCTTC
TRBD1	TRBJ2-3	few	TRBV7-6	CASSKDRVSSTDTQYF	TGTGCCAGCAGCAAAGACAGGGTCTCTAGCACAGATACGCAGTATTTT
TRBD1	TRBJ1-1	-	TRBV30	CAWSGPGTGAWDTEAFF	TGTGCCTGGAGTGGGCCCGGGACAGGGGCGTGGGACACTGAAGCTTTCTTT
TRBD1	TRBJ1-4	-	TRBV7-9	CASSSGQGGNEKLFF	TGTGCCAGCAGCTCAGGACAGGGCGGAAATGAAAAACTGTTTTTT
TRBD2	TRBJ2-1	-	TRBV19	CASSQRGGGEQFF	TGTGCCAGTAGTCAGCGGGGAGGAGGTGAGCAGTTCTTC
TRBD1	TRBJ1-5	-	TRBV24-1	CATSDPDRADQPQHF	TGTGCCACCAGTGACCCAGACAGGGCCGATCAGCCCCAGCATTTT
TRBD2	TRBJ2-3	-	TRBV9	CASSPAGTSPSTDTQYF	TGTGCCAGCAGCCCCGCCGGGACTAGCCCGAGCACAGATACGCAGTATTTT
-	TRBJ2-7	once	TRBV5-1	CASSLPGGNYEQYF	TGCGCCAGCAGCCTCCCCGGGGGTAACTACGAGCAGTACTTC
-	TRBJ2-7	-	TRBV6-1	CASSEARGDLYEQYF	TGTGCCAGCAGTGAAGCCAGGGGCGACCTCTACGAGCAGTACTTC
-	TRBJ2-1	-	TRBV6-5	CASSKAGVPEQFF	TGTGCCAGCAGTAAGGCCGGGGTTCCCGAGCAGTTCTTC
-	TRBJ1-2	few	TRBV4-1	CASSQEPGNYGYTF	TGCGCCAGCAGCCAAGAACCCGGGAACTATGGCTACACCTTC
-	TRBJ1-5	-	TRBV4-2	CASSQVSSAEGGNQPQHF	TGTGCCAGCAGCCAAGTTTCCAGCGCCGAAGGCGGCAATCAGCCCCAGCATTTT
-	TRBJ2-7	few	TRBV19	CASSPGFTYEQYF	TGTGCCAGTAGTCCCGGGTTCACCTACGAGCAGTACTTC
-	TRBJ2-1	-	TRBV12-3/TRBV12-4	CASSWLAYNEQFF	TGTGCCAGCAGCTGGCTGGCTTACAATGAGCAGTTCTTC
TRBD1	TRBJ1-2	-	TRBV2	CARTGDGYTF	TGTGCCAGGACAGGGGATGGCTACACCTTC
-	TRBJ2-3	once	TRBV11-1	CASSLANRDTDTQYF	TGTGCCAGCAGCTTAGCAAACAGAGACACAGATACGCAGTATTTT
TRBD1	TRBJ1-2	-	TRBV10-3	CAIRNRDRVAGYTF	TGTGCCATCAGGAACCGGGACAGGGTAGCTGGCTACACCTTC
TRBD2	TRBJ2-7	-	TRBV27	CASSLTSGVSYEQYF	TGTGCCAGCAGTTTGACTAGCGGGGTCTCCTACGAGCAGTACTTC
-	TRBJ1-1	few	TRBV19	CASSRRGEPMNTEAFF	TGTGCCAGTAGTAGGCGCGGTGAGCCCATGAACACTGAAGCTTTCTTT
-	TRBJ1-2	-	TRBV19	CASSRRGGYGYTF	TGTGCCAGTAGTCGACGCGGGGGCTATGGCTACACCTTC
TRBD1	TRBJ2-5	-	TRBV7-9	CASSLGQGLGETQYF	TGTGCCAGCAGCTTAGGACAGGGTCTGGGAGAGACCCAGTACTTC
TRBD1	TRBJ1-2	-	TRBV5-1	CASSPDRAVYGYTF	TGCGCCAGCAGCCCGGACAGGGCCGTATATGGCTACACCTTC
-	TRBJ2-7	-	TRBV3-1/TRBV3-2	CASSQDPQRGHEQYF	TGTGCCAGCAGCCAAGACCCCCAGAGAGGCCACGAGCAGTACTTC
-	TRBJ1-1	-	TRBV4-1	CASSQEWQMNTEAFF	TGCGCCAGCAGCCAAGAGTGGCAAATGAACACTGAAGCTTTCTTT
-	TRBJ1-5	once	TRBV7-6	CASSLAQNQPQHF	TGTGCCAGCAGCTTAGCTCAAAATCAGCCCCAGCATTTT
-	TRBJ1-1	-	TRBV5-1	CASSLANNMNTEAFF	TGCGCCAGCAGCTTGGCCAATAACATGAACACTGAAGCTTTCTTT
-	TRBJ2-7	-	TRBV5-6	CASSLPGYEQYF	TGTGCCAGCAGCTTGCCAGGCTACGAGCAGTACTTC
-	TRBJ1-6	-	TRBV9	CASSVARGGTDSPLHF	TGTGCCAGCAGCGTAGCTCGGGGGGGTACGGATTCACCCCTCCACTTT
-	TRBJ1-2	-	TRBV30	CAWSVGAGLIPNYGYTF	TGTGCCTGGAGTGTAGGGGCAGGGCTAATCCCTAACTATGGCTACACCTTC
-	TRBJ2-6	-	TRBV21-1	CASSPRTGQVNVLTF	TGTGCCAGCAGCCCTAGGACAGGGCAGGTCAACGTCCTGACTTTC
TRBD1	TRBJ1-1	-	TRBV3-1/TRBV3-2	CASSQHPGQGDRTEAFF	TGTGCCAGCAGCCAACATCCGGGACAGGGGGATCGTACTGAAGCTTTCTTT
-	TRBJ2-6	once	TRBV5-5	CASSFSDSGANVLTF	TGTGCCAGCAGCTTCTCAGATTCTGGGGCCAACGTCCTGACTTTC
-	TRBJ1-2	-	TRBV9	CASSSLDRHYGYTF	TGTGCCAGCAGCTCCTTAGACAGACACTATGGCTACACCTTC
-	TRBJ2-1	-	TRBV7-8	CASSLEGTGSSYNEQFF	TGTGCCAGCAGCTTAGAGGGAACAGGGAGCTCCTACAATGAGCAGTTCTTC
-	TRBJ2-7	-	TRBV10-1	CASSRTPTYEQYF	TGCGCCAGCAGTCGGACACCGACTTACGAGCAGTACTTC